What follows describes a single TCR beta chain. The antigen remains unidentified. The V end was cut by 2 bases, the J end by 6 bases, with 6 bases between. The CDR3 has 11 amino acids. Germline loops: CDR1 DFQATT, CDR2 SNEGSKA (reference sequence). The data originate from a study of beta chain features in type 1 diabetes. About the study: Researchers looked at 107,917,701 sorted cells across all samples. General study points: The study found moderately but significantly shorter TCRB CDR3s in all four CD4+ subsets of Type 1 diabetes patients.

Isolated RNA was reverse transcribed in full, so expressed TCRB transcripts were sequenced. The protocol was immunoSEQ multiplex PCR, while the TCRdb copy is restricted to in-frame clones and leaves out a portion. The sample contains about 350,000 clones, roughly 21% of which appear only once. The source of this sequence is a woman aged 18-29 years in good health. The specimen sequenced was naive CD4+ T cells from blood. This sequence joins TRBV20-1 and TRBJ2-3; D unresolved. As DNA, the CDR3 is TGCAGTGCTAGAAAACAGGATACGCAGTATTTT. This sequence encodes CSARKQDTQYF.